This T cell receptor beta chain came from a study of T-cell reconstitution after alpha-beta-depleted transplantation in children. CDR1 and CDR2 (germline): SGHVS, FNYEAQ. This CDR3 is 17 amino acids long. V was pared by 0 bases and J by 2 bases, with 16 bases between. Unique molecular identifiers were incorporated into the prepared TCRbeta library. TCRdb re-analysed the PCR reads in MiXCR, keeping a single row per CDR3 protein. The repertoire holds 600,000 to 700,000 distinct CDR3 sequences, with 16% as singletons. The genes are TRBV7-6 and TRBJ1-1; D is perhaps TRBD1 (5 bases). The clonotype comes from a human donor who donated a stem cell graft to a child with acute myeloid leukemia. The sequenced sample was PBMCs from the stem cell graft donor, obtained from the stem cell graft. CDR3 sequence (DNA): TGTGCCAGCAGCTTAGCCGTGGTTAGGGACGATAACACTGAAGCTTTCTTT. This translates into CASSLAVVRDDNTEAFF.